A single sample is the source of the 23 T cell receptor beta chains below, sequenced in a study of cytomegalovirus exposure and HLA in healthy donors. The method was immunoSEQ multiplex PCR; TCRdb's version includes in-frame clones alone and lacks a portion of them. The sample records a few hundred thousand clones, over 80% being singletons. Sequencing was performed on PBMCs. The receptors come from a woman under 40 in good health and CMV-seropositive.

The chain uses TRBV9 and TRBJ2-3; 8 positions agree with TRBD2. The CDR3 extends over 14 amino acids. Looked up from germline, CDR1 is SGDLS and CDR2 is YYNGEE. The V and J ends lost 7 bases and 6 bases, in that order; junction bases with no gene match: 10. The CDR3, as DNA: TGTGCCAGCGGTACCGGGACTAGTTCCGATACGCAGTATTTT. It yields the protein CASGTGTSSDTQYF.

The J gene is TRBJ1-4, the V gene TRBV30, with D unclear. This CDR3 contains 13 residues. Trimming left V 0 bases short and J 8 bases short, with 10 bases between. The germline V gene encodes CDR1 GTSNPN and CDR2 SVGIG (reference sequence). In DNA, the CDR3 is TGTGCCTGGAGTGTTCAGACGGCGGAAAAACTGTTTTTT. Its protein is CAWSVQTAEKLFF.

J is TRBJ2-1 and V is TRBV5-6, with TRBD2 identical over 9 bases. J lost 0 bases, V lost 1 base, and 11 bases had no gene match. The CDR3 sequence is 19 residues long. CDR1 and CDR2 (germline): SGHDT, YYEEEE. In nucleotides, the CDR3 is TGTGCCAGCAGCTTGAATAGCGGGAGTTTGATTAGCTCCTACAATGAGCAGTTCTTC. Protein product: CASSLNSGSLISSYNEQFF. The full variable domain, rest sourced from reference TRBV5-6 and TRBJ2-1, is DAGVTQSPTHLIKTRGQQVTLRCSPKSGHDTVSWYQQALGQGPQFIFQYYEEEERQRGNFPDRFSGHQFPNYSSELNVNALLLGDSALYLCASSLNSGSLISSYNEQFFGPGTRLTVL.

Note on this clone: Within the sample, other DNA sequences also encode this same CDR3. V and J are TRBV5-1 and TRBJ1-1; unclear D gene. Between the trimmed V and J ends, which lost 5 bases and 1 base, there was a span of 3 bases. The length of the CDR3 is 11 residues. Germline loops: CDR1 SGHRS, CDR2 YFSETQ. CDR3 bases: TGCGCCAGCAGGCAGAACACTGAAGCTTTCTTT. Its protein product is CASRQNTEAFF.

This chain uses TRBV6-4 with TRBJ2-3; D call uncertain. CDR3 size: 13 residues. Per the germline V gene, CDR1 is MRHNA and CDR2 is SNTAGT. V lost 6 bases, J lost 6 bases, and 13 bases lay in between. CDR3 DNA: TGTGCCAGCAGCCGAAATCGGCAGGATACGCAGTATTTT. Translation: CASSRNRQDTQYF.

The J gene is TRBJ2-1, the V gene TRBV11-1; D perhaps matches TRBD1 (5 bases). V lost 4 bases, J lost 10 bases, and 17 bases lay in between. Germline assignment: CDR1 SGHAT and CDR2 FQDESV (reference sequence). The CDR3 runs to 14 residues. The DNA for the CDR3 is TGTGCCAGCAGCTCCCAGGGCCTCCTATTGGAGCAGTTCTTC. It specifies CASSSQGLLLEQFF.

V usage is TRBV6-5 and J usage is TRBJ2-5; 9 nucleotides line up with TRBD2. This CDR3 comprises 15 residues. Germline V gives CDR1 MNHEY, CDR2 SVGAGI. V lost 2 bases, J lost 9 bases, and 10 bases stayed unmatched. CDR3 in DNA: TGTGCCAGCAGTTACGCGGGGGGGACCACCGAGGCCCAGTACTTC. Amino acid sequence: CASSYAGGTTEAQYF.

This chain links TRBV18 with TRBJ2-7, with no clear D. Germline V lookup: CDR1 KGHSH, CDR2 LQKENI. This CDR3 has 13 amino acids. Trimming removed 0 bases from V and 3 bases from J, with 6 bases in between. The CDR3 is CASSPPDFYEQYF. CDR3 nucleotides: TGTGCCAGCTCACCACCAGACTTCTACGAGCAGTACTTC.

The rearrangement joins TRBV19 to TRBJ2-3; possibly TRBD2 for D (6 bases). The CDR3 sequence is 16 residues long. The germline V gene has CDR1 LNHDA and CDR2 SQIVND (reference sequence). Trimming shortened V by 4 bases and J by 2 bases, and 16 bases separated the two germline ends. CDR3 loop: CASSTIWGLYTDTQYF. In DNA, the CDR3 is TGTGCCAGTAGTACAATTTGGGGACTGTACACAGATACGCAGTATTTT.

The V and J genes are TRBV6-5 and TRBJ1-4; possibly TRBD1 for D (6 bases). The CDR3 sequence is 16 residues long. V was trimmed by 2 bases and J by 8 bases, leaving 18 bases between them. Germline lookup yields CDR1 MNHEY and CDR2 SVGAGI. CDR3: CASSYGGGTRGEKLFF. The CDR3 DNA is TGTGCCAGCAGTTACGGCGGAGGGACAAGAGGGGAAAAACTGTTTTTT.

V gene TRBV5-1 combines with J gene TRBJ2-1; TRBD2 aligns across 10 bases. The V gene end was trimmed by 1 base and the J gene end by 9 bases; junction bases not matched to a gene: 7. Germline loops: CDR1 SGHRS, CDR2 YFSETQ. CDR3 length equals 15 residues. CDR3 DNA sequence: TGCGCCAGCAGCTTGTCTAGCGGGAGAGGTGGTGAGCAGTTCTTC. Protein product: CASSLSSGRGGEQFF. The whole variable domain, filled in from reference TRBV5-1 and TRBJ2-1, reads KAGVTQTPRYLIKTRGQQVTLSCSPISGHRSVSWYQQTPGQGLQFLFEYFSETQRNKGNFPGRFSGRQFSNSRSEMNVSTLELGDSALYLCASSLSSGRGGEQFFGPGTRLTVL.

This clone was seen only once. V is TRBV9 and J is TRBJ1-3; no clear D gene. The germline V gene has CDR1 SGDLS and CDR2 YYNGEE. V dropped 2 bases and J dropped 6 bases, with 9 bases sitting between them. The CDR3 length is 13 residues. CDR3 protein: CASSVDGTNTIYF. Here the CDR3 DNA reads TGTGCCAGCAGCGTGGACGGAACAAACACCATATATTTT.

The rearrangement uses TRBV6-5 and TRBJ2-3, with 8 bases fitting TRBD2. V trimming: 5 bases; J trimming: 6 bases; junction bases outside the gene matches: 10. Germline-derived CDR1 and CDR2 are MNHEY and SVGAGI. The CDR3 length is 15 residues. CDR3 sequence reads: CASSATSGAVDTQYF. The CDR3 nucleotides read TGTGCCAGCAGTGCTACTAGCGGTGCTGTGGATACGCAGTATTTT.

V and J are TRBV14 and TRBJ1-2; 7 bases are shared with TRBD1. J was trimmed by 1 base and V by 1 base; bases with no gene match: 3. CDR3 length: 15 residues. Looked up from germline, CDR1 is SGHDN and CDR2 is FVKESK. The CDR3 reads CASSQGAGGNYGYTF. The CDR3, as DNA: TGTGCCAGCAGCCAAGGGGCAGGGGGTAACTATGGCTACACCTTC.

The chain is built from TRBV7-2 and TRBJ2-1, with 8 bases identical to TRBD1. The germline CDR1 and CDR2 sequences are SGHTA and FQGNSA. With 5 bases clipped from V and 7 bases from J, the junction kept 4 bases outside the gene matches. This CDR3 spans 13 amino acids. CDR3 bases: TGTGCCAGCAGCCGGGGACAGGTAAATGAGCAGTTCTTC. Residues: CASSRGQVNEQFF.

The rearrangement links TRBV6-5 to TRBJ2-7; tentative D call: TRBD2 (5 bases). The ends were cut back, 0 bases at V and 2 bases at J, with 11 bases in the middle. This CDR3 is 15 amino acids long. In germline, CDR1 is MNHEY, CDR2 SVGAGI. In DNA, the CDR3 is TGTGCCAGCAGTTACTCGGAGGCTAGGCCCTACGAGCAGTACTTC. Its protein is CASSYSEARPYEQYF.

CDR3 loop: CASSLGWGGNYNEQFF. DNA of the CDR3: TGTGCCAGCAGCTTAGGTTGGGGTGGAAATTACAATGAGCAGTTCTTC. The gene calls are TRBV7-2 and TRBJ2-1, with D uncertain. Germline V lookup: CDR1 SGHTA, CDR2 FQGNSA. Trimming took off 1 base at V and 4 bases at J, with 14 bases between the two ends. This CDR3 contains 16 residues.

This clone has just a few counts. V and J are TRBV18 and TRBJ1-2, with D possibly TRBD1 on 6 matching bases. V was pared by 4 bases and J by 0 bases, with 12 bases between. The germline V gene has CDR1 KGHSH and CDR2 LQKENI. The CDR3 contains 15 residues. DNA of the CDR3: TGTGCCAGCTCACAAAATGACAGGACTAACTATGGCTACACCTTC. Encoded protein: CASSQNDRTNYGYTF.

The rearrangement joins TRBV27 to TRBJ1-2; the D gene is possibly TRBD1 (6 bases). The length of the CDR3 is 13 residues. CDR1 and CDR2 (germline): MNHEY, SMNVEV (reference sequence). Trimming pared 5 bases from V and 6 bases from J, leaving 13 bases between. The CDR3 loop is CASSPRDNHGYTF. The CDR3 bases are TGTGCCAGCAGTCCCCGGGACAATCATGGCTACACCTTC.

The gene calls are TRBV6-5 and TRBJ1-2; 7 positions agree with TRBD1. Germline CDR1 is MNHEY and CDR2 is SVGAGI. V lost 7 bases, J lost 9 bases, and 8 bases stayed unmatched. CDR3 length equals 12 residues. Here the CDR3 DNA reads TGTGCCAGCACCAGGGGGGGAGACAGCTACACCTTC. Its protein is CASTRGGDSYTF.

In its sample, this clone was seen once. This chain uses TRBV13 with TRBJ2-7; no clear D. The V and J ends lost 3 bases and 0 bases respectively, with 6 bases between them. Germline V gene data show CDR1 as PRHDT and CDR2 as FYEKMQ (reference sequence). The CDR3 is 13 residues long. The CDR3 is CASSFVSSYEQYF. Written as DNA, the CDR3 is TGTGCCAGCAGCTTCGTTAGCTCCTACGAGCAGTACTTC.

The genes are TRBV4-3 and TRBJ1-1, with 7 bases aligning to TRBD1. The CDR3 sequence is 16 residues long. Trimming took 4 bases from V and 0 from J; bases not matched to a gene: 8. The germline CDR1 and CDR2 sequences are LGHNA and YSLEER. In DNA, the CDR3 is TGCGCCAGCAGCCCACGACAGGGCCCCATGAACACTGAAGCTTTCTTT. Protein: CASSPRQGPMNTEAFF.

This chain links TRBV9 with TRBJ2-5, with a weak D call TRBD2 (6 bases). This CDR3 spans 15 amino acids. Deletions cut 3 bases from V and 5 bases from J, with 17 bases between. Per germline, CDR1 SGDLS and CDR2 YYNGEE. In DNA, the CDR3 is TGTGCCAGCAGCGAGAGAGGAGGGTTGGGGGAGACCCAGTACTTC. It specifies CASSERGGLGETQYF.